This TCR beta chain is drawn from a study of shared clonotypes between healthy human individuals. The germline V and J ends were trimmed by 3 bases and 4 bases, with 4 bases remaining between them. Germline values: CDR1 LNHDA, CDR2 SQIVND (reference sequence). The CDR3 is made up of 11 amino acids. This clone was found once. The same CDR3 arises from other DNA sequences in this sample as well. Every subset had its genomic DNA shared out evenly among several immunoSEQ plates. Clones were sequenced by immunoSEQ multiplex PCR, and TCRdb holds only the in-frame ones, with some missing. The sample has more than 2 million clones, around 93% seen once. Naive-designated CD8 cells lacked CD45RO, were positively enriched for CCR7, and omitted terminally differentiated effector memory CD45RA+ cells. The healthy adult donors were HIV-negative and reported no recent acute infections or vaccinations.

The sequence came from a man aged 18 to 29 in good health. Some clones in this sample may be carry-over from other donors' samples. This sequence joins TRBV19 and TRBJ2-7; no clear D gene. The sample taken for sequencing was naive CD8+ T cells from PBMCs. CDR3: CASSMGYEQYF. The DNA of the CDR3 is TGTGCCAGTAGTATGGGTTACGAGCAGTACTTC.